This T cell receptor beta chain is drawn from a study of cytomegalovirus exposure and HLA in healthy donors. V gave up 6 bases and J gave up 3 bases, with 9 bases separating them. Germline CDR1 and CDR2: SNHLY and FYNNEI. The CDR3 consists of 12 residues. Use of 60 Vbeta and 13 Jbeta primers characterized the PCR. The repertoire was sequenced with immunoSEQ multiplex PCR; TCRdb's copy has only in-frame clones and lacks some. The sample's table shows 100,000 to 150,000 clones. As to this clone: Its antigen is not identified.

Study-level findings and limits: Most subjects' HLA-A and HLA-B alleles were reportedly predicted from TCR beta sequences.

Sequenced input: PBMCs. This sequence was found in a man aged 35 to 55 in good health and CMV-seronegative. V and J are TRBV2 and TRBJ2-7; the D gene is possibly TRBD2 (6 bases). The CDR3 sequence: CASSSTSYEQYF. The CDR3 DNA follows: TGTGCCAGCAGCTCGACTAGCTACGAGCAGTACTTC.